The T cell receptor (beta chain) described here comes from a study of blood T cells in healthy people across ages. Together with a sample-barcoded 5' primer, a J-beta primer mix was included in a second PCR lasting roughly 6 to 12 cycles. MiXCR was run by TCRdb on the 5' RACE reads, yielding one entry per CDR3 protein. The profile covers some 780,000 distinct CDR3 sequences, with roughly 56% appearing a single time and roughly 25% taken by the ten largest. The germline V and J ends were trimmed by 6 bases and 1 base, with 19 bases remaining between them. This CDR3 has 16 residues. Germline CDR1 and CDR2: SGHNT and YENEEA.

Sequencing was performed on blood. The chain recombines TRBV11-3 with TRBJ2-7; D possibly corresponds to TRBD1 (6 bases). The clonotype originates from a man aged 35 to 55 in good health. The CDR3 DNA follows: TGTGCCAGCAGTGAACAGGGCCGGGTTAAATCCTACGAGCAGTACTTC. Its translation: CASSEQGRVKSYEQYF.